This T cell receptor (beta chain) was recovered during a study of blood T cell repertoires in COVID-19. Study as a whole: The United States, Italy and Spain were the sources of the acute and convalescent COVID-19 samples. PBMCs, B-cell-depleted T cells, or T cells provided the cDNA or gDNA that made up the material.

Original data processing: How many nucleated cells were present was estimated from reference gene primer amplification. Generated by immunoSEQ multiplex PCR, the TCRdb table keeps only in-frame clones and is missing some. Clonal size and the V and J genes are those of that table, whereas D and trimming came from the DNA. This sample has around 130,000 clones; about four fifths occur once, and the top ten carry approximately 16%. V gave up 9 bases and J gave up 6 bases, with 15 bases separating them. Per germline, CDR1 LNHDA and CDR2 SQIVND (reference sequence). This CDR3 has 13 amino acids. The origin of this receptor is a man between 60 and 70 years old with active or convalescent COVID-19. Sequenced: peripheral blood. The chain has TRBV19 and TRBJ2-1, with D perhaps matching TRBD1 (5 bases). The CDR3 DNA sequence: TGTGCCAGCGGGCTAGGTCAGGGCAATGAGCAGTTCTTC. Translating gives CASGLGQGNEQFF.